Each of the 19 T cell receptor beta chains below was sequenced from the same sample in a study of response to subunit inactivated influenza vaccine. MiXCR was run by TCRdb on the RT-PCR reads, yielding one entry per CDR3 protein. The data hold around 480,000 distinct CDR3 sequences, with 9.5% to 12% observed a single time. The starting material was PBMCs from blood, obtained more than 35 days after vaccination. These receptors all stem from a man between 45 and 60 years old who received an inactivated influenza vaccine.

V and J are TRBV11-2 and TRBJ2-1; 9 bases fit TRBD2. The CDR3 is 16 amino acids. J lost 5 bases, V lost 5 bases, and 10 bases had no gene match. Germline values: CDR1 SGHAT, CDR2 FQNNGV. Here the CDR3 reads CASSQIAGERHNEQFF. The CDR3 coding sequence is TGTGCCAGCAGCCAAATAGCGGGAGAGCGACACAATGAGCAGTTCTTC.

This clonotype appeared a few times. The V and J genes are TRBV5-1 and TRBJ2-1; no clear D gene. Per the germline V gene, CDR1 is SGHRS and CDR2 is YFSETQ. This CDR3 contains 15 residues. V gave up 4 bases and J gave up 0 bases, with 11 bases separating them. CDR3 DNA sequence: TGCGCCAGCAGCACCTCTCACCCCTCCTACAATGAGCAGTTCTTC. Residues: CASSTSHPSYNEQFF.

This sequence joins TRBV6-5 and TRBJ2-5; a possible D gene is TRBD2 (5 bases). The CDR3 consists of 14 residues. V was trimmed by 0 bases and J by 5 bases, leaving 10 bases between them. From germline, CDR1 is MNHEY and CDR2 SVGAGI. CDR3 nucleotide sequence: TGTGCCAGCAGTTACTCCCGGGGTCAGGAGACCCAGTACTTC. This encodes CASSYSRGQETQYF.

This clonotype has at least ten counts. The chain employs TRBV20-1 and TRBJ2-3; 10 bases map to TRBD2. The V and J ends lost 5 bases and 1 base, in that order; junction bases with no gene match: 21. The CDR3 runs 20 residues. Germline V lookup: CDR1 DFQATT, CDR2 SNEGSKA (reference sequence). The CDR3 region is CSAQKEPGLAKPGGTDTQYF. Here the CDR3 DNA reads TGCAGTGCTCAAAAGGAGCCGGGACTAGCGAAACCTGGAGGCACAGATACGCAGTATTTT.

V and J are TRBV9 and TRBJ2-2; 7 nucleotides match TRBD2. The CDR3 length is 16 residues. Germline lookup yields CDR1 SGDLS and CDR2 YYNGEE. V lost 3 bases to trimming and J lost 5 bases; unmatched junction nucleotides: 10. CDR3 sequence: CASSASSGLGTGELFF. CDR3 in DNA: TGTGCCAGCAGCGCATCTAGCGGCCTGGGAACCGGGGAGCTGTTTTTT.

The gene calls are TRBV10-3 and TRBJ2-5; 7 bases align to TRBD1. The CDR3 covers 14 residues. V was pared by 3 bases and J by 7 bases, with 8 bases of the junction left unmatched. Germline lookup yields CDR1 ENHRY and CDR2 SYGVKD. In DNA form, the CDR3 reads TGTGCCATCAGTGAATATGACAGGGTTGGGACCCAGTACTTC. This translates into CAISEYDRVGTQYF.

This rearrangement joins TRBV5-6 to TRBJ2-2; 8 bases fit TRBD1. Germline assignment: CDR1 SGHDT and CDR2 YYEEEE. The V and J ends lost 3 bases and 7 bases, in that order; junction bases with no gene match: 5. The CDR3 runs to 14 residues. As DNA, the CDR3 is TGTGCCAGCAGCTGGGGACAGGCTAACGGGGAGCTGTTTTTT. This translates into CASSWGQANGELFF.

In its sample, this clonotype was seen a few times. The CDR3 DNA is TGCAGTGCGGGGGGGGCGCAGGACACAGATACGCAGTATTTT. This encodes CSAGGAQDTDTQYF. This chain connects TRBV20-1 to TRBJ2-3; TRBD2 is a possible D gene (7 bases). CDR1 DFQATT and CDR2 SNEGSKA come from the germline V gene (reference sequence). The ends were cut back, 6 bases at V and 2 bases at J, with 15 bases in the middle. The CDR3 sequence is 14 residues long.

There are a few counts of this clonotype. The chain employs TRBV27 and TRBJ2-1; D unclear. V lost 1 base, J lost 7 bases, and 8 bases lay in between. Germline values: CDR1 MNHEY, CDR2 SMNVEV (reference sequence). This CDR3 has 13 residues. This CDR3 reads CASSLWLTNEQFF. CDR3 bases: TGTGCCAGCAGTTTATGGTTGACGAATGAGCAGTTCTTC.

This chain connects TRBV12-3 or TRBV12-4 to TRBJ2-5; D may be TRBD2 (6 bases). V lost 8 bases, J lost 2 bases, and 12 bases lay in between. The CDR3 extends over 13 amino acids. The CDR3: CASGQAGQETQYF. In DNA form, the CDR3 reads TGTGCCAGCGGCCAGGCGGGGCAAGAGACCCAGTACTTC.

The V call is TRBV7-8, the J call TRBJ1-2, with D unresolved. The CDR3 covers 14 residues. Per the germline V gene, CDR1 is SGHVS and CDR2 is FQNEAQ. Trimming shortened V by 4 bases and J by 8 bases, and 17 bases separated the two germline ends. The CDR3 protein is CASSSYKDRNGYTF. The DNA for the CDR3 is TGTGCCAGCAGCTCTTACAAAGATCGTAACGGCTACACCTTC. The full variable domain, in which reference TRBV7-8 and TRBJ1-2 provide the parts outside the CDR3, is GAGVSQSPRYKVAKRGQDVALRCDPISGHVSLFWYQQALGQGPEFLTYFQNEAQLDKSGLPSDRFFAERPEGSVSTLKIQRTQQEDSAVYLCASSSYKDRNGYTFGSGTRLTVV.

This clonotype was recorded at least ten times. The chain's CDR3 is CASRPKGTGHFNQPQHF. CDR3 DNA: TGTGCCAGCAGGCCTAAAGGGACAGGGCACTTCAATCAGCCCCAGCATTTT. The chain has TRBV27 and TRBJ1-5; TRBD1 matches at 9 bases. CDR3 length equals 17 residues. CDR1 is MNHEY, CDR2 SMNVEV, per germline (reference sequence). V shed 6 bases and J 3 bases; nucleotides not matched to a gene: 12.

The rearrangement links TRBV6-5 to TRBJ2-7, with 13 bases identical to TRBD2. The germline V gene encodes CDR1 MNHEY and CDR2 SVGAGI. CDR3 length: 17 residues. V was clipped by 4 bases and J by 0 bases; unmatched bases: 6. CDR3 DNA: TGTGCCAGCAGTTGGACTAGCGGGGGTTCTAGCTCCTACGAGCAGTACTTC. Residues: CASSWTSGGSSSYEQYF.

This clonotype has only a few counts. The V and J genes are TRBV5-6 and TRBJ2-3, with TRBD1 matching over 10 bases. The CDR3 has 12 amino acids. CDR1 is SGHDT, CDR2 YYEEEE, per germline. V lost 4 bases, J lost 11 bases, and 4 bases stayed unmatched. The CDR3 bases are TGTGCCAGCAGCGCCCGGGACAGGGGGCAGTATTTT. The encoded protein is CASSARDRGQYF.

The chain links TRBV7-3 to TRBJ1-2, with D possibly TRBD1 on 5 matching bases. The CDR3 sequence is 14 residues long. The V gene lost 5 bases and the J gene lost 5 bases, with 15 bases spanning the gap. The germline V gene encodes CDR1 SGHTA and CDR2 FQGTGA. Here the CDR3 reads CASSPEGAGYGYTF. In DNA form, the CDR3 reads TGTGCCAGCAGCCCCGAGGGAGCAGGGTATGGCTACACCTTC.

This clonotype has ten or more counts. V usage is TRBV7-8 and J usage is TRBJ2-5; the D gene is possibly TRBD1 (6 bases). The CDR3 length is 15 residues. V was pared by 0 bases and J by 3 bases, with 11 bases between. Germline CDR1 SGHVS, CDR2 FQNEAQ. The CDR3 loop reads CASSLAFGTKETQYF. The DNA for the CDR3 is TGTGCCAGCAGCTTAGCCTTCGGGACAAAAGAGACCCAGTACTTC. The complete variable domain, with remaining parts taken from reference TRBV7-8 and TRBJ2-5, reads GAGVSQSPRYKVAKRGQDVALRCDPISGHVSLFWYQQALGQGPEFLTYFQNEAQLDKSGLPSDRFFAERPEGSVSTLKIQRTQQEDSAVYLCASSLAFGTKETQYFGPGTRLLVL.

Comments on this clonotype: This may stem from a read error, because a much larger clone lies one nucleotide away. The chain has TRBV10-3 and TRBJ2-1; D might be TRBD2 (5 bases). V lost 6 bases, J lost 7 bases, and 16 bases lay in between. The CDR3 sequence is 14 residues long. Germline V lookup: CDR1 ENHRY, CDR2 SYGVKD. The CDR3 DNA follows: TGTGCCATCAGCCGGGCAGCGGTAGAGAATGAGCAGTTCTTC. Its protein product is CAISRAAVENEQFF.

The V gene is TRBV20-1, the J gene TRBJ2-7; no clear D. CDR1 DFQATT and CDR2 SNEGSKA come from the germline V gene (reference sequence). There are 14 residues in the CDR3. The CDR3 loop reads CSSARSVTSYEQYF. The CDR3 DNA sequence: TGCAGCTCCGCCCGGTCGGTAACCTCCTACGAGCAGTACTTC.

The sample holds many counts of this clonotype. The chain is built from TRBV5-1 and TRBJ1-6; the D is unclear. The germline V gene encodes CDR1 SGHRS and CDR2 YFSETQ. V was cut by 4 bases and J by 9 bases, with 11 bases left in between. The CDR3 is 13 amino acids. The CDR3 sequence: CASSVDGGSPLHF. The CDR3 region has the DNA TGCGCCAGCAGCGTCGACGGTGGTTCACCCCTCCACTTT.